A selection of T cell receptor beta chains follows, all from one sample in a study of blood T cell repertoires in COVID-19. Sequencing was performed with immunoSEQ multiplex PCR; in TCRdb, only in-frame clones are kept and a portion is missing. The sample contains approximately 360,000 clones, approximately 87% of which appear only once. Sequenced material: PBMCs or T cells enriched from blood (not recorded which). The receptors stem from a woman between 25 and 40 years old with acute COVID-19. CDR3s include the opening cysteine and the closing phenylalanine or tryptophan. A D gene is named only where the DNA matches it firmly. Clone sizes are given selectively: once, few, many, or a class where the clone is expanded.

>TRBJ1-2|NA|TRBV5-6|NA
CASSSGLKEHPYGYTF
TGTGCCAGCAGCTCGGGACTCAAGGAGCACCCCTATGGCTACACCTTC
>TRBJ1-2|once|TRBV7-8|TRBD1
CASSFGTDPFVTF
TGTGCCAGCAGCTTCGGGACAGATCCTTTCGTAACCTTC
>TRBJ1-5|NA|TRBV30|NA
CAWSARGGPNQPQHF
TGTGCCTGGAGTGCCCGGGGGGGCCCCAATCAGCCCCAGCATTTT
>TRBJ2-3|NA|TRBV7-6|TRBD2
CASSFTSGVTDTQYF
TGTGCCAGCAGCTTCACTAGCGGGGTTACAGATACGCAGTATTTT
>TRBJ2-1|NA|TRBV5-1|NA
CASSVLQDKTGIVFF
TGCGCCAGCAGCGTACTGCAGGACAAAACAGGGATTGTGTTCTTC
>TRBJ2-2|NA|TRBV5-6|TRBD1
CASSKGTANTGELFF
TGTGCCAGCAGCAAGGGGACAGCGAACACCGGGGAGCTGTTTTTT
>TRBJ1-5|once|TRBV19|NA
CASSMRGYQPQHF
TGTGCCAGTAGTATGAGGGGGTATCAGCCCCAGCATTTT
>TRBJ1-6|NA|TRBV27|NA
CASSPDRLVSTPHYNSPLHF
TGTGCCAGCAGTCCCGATCGGTTAGTTAGTACCCCGCACTATAATTCACCCCTCCACTTT
>TRBJ1-1|NA|TRBV6-5|TRBD1
CASIGQGAGEAFF
TGTGCCAGCATCGGACAGGGGGCCGGTGAAGCTTTCTTT
>TRBJ1-1|NA|TRBV27|TRBD1
CASSLSGTENTEAFF
TGTGCCAGCAGTTTATCAGGGACAGAGAACACTGAAGCTTTCTTT
>TRBJ2-1|NA|TRBV24-1|TRBD1
CATSDSEGDSNNEQFF
TGTGCCACCAGTGATTCTGAAGGGGACAGCAACAATGAGCAGTTCTTC
>TRBJ1-1|NA|TRBV2|TRBD1
CASNLQGLATEAFF
TGTGCCAGCAATTTACAGGGGTTAGCCACTGAAGCTTTCTTT
>TRBJ1-1|NA|TRBV3-1/TRBV3-2|NA
CASSQDPGGNTEAFF
TGTGCCAGCAGCCAAGATCCGGGGGGAAACACTGAAGCTTTCTTT
>TRBJ2-1|NA|TRBV24-1|TRBD1
CATRGTGFKNEQFF
TGTGCCACCAGGGGGACAGGGTTTAAGAATGAGCAGTTCTTC
>TRBJ1-4|few|TRBV24-1|TRBD1
CATSDSTGGGEKLFF
TGTGCCACCAGTGACTCGACAGGGGGTGGTGAAAAACTGTTTTTT
>TRBJ1-4|NA|TRBV5-1|NA
CASSLTGEWYEKLFF
TGCGCCAGCAGCCTGACGGGGGAATGGTACGAAAAACTGTTTTTT
>TRBJ2-2|NA|TRBV19|TRBD2
CASSIAGRGYPGELFF
TGTGCCAGTAGTATAGCCGGGAGGGGTTACCCCGGGGAGCTGTTTTTT
>TRBJ1-1|NA|TRBV14|NA
CASSRQSHTEAFF
TGTGCCAGCAGCAGACAGTCTCACACTGAAGCTTTCTTT
>TRBJ2-7|NA|TRBV7-2|TRBD2
CASSLGTSGLYEQYF
TGTGCCAGCAGCTTAGGGACTAGCGGGCTGTACGAGCAGTACTTC
>TRBJ2-7|NA|TRBV27|TRBD1
CASSLQGAWYEQYF
TGTGCCAGCAGTCTTCAGGGGGCTTGGTACGAGCAGTACTTC
>TRBJ2-3|NA|TRBV7-3|TRBD1
CASSLTGAVDTQYF
TGTGCCAGCAGCTTGACAGGGGCAGTGGATACGCAGTATTTT
>TRBJ1-1|NA|TRBV27|NA
CAILDRNTEAFF
TGTGCCATCCTAGACCGGAACACTGAAGCTTTCTTT
>TRBJ1-1|NA|TRBV15|TRBD1
CATSRDRGTEAFF
TGTGCCACCAGCAGGGACAGGGGCACTGAAGCTTTCTTT
>TRBJ1-6|NA|TRBV2|NA
CASSEARTVNSPLHF
TGTGCCAGCAGTGAAGCAAGGACAGTTAACTCACCCCTCCACTTT
>TRBJ1-6|NA|TRBV7-8|NA
CASSVGGLGAYNSPLHF
TGTGCCAGCAGCGTTGGGGGCTTAGGGGCCTATAATTCACCCCTCCACTTT
>TRBJ1-4|NA|TRBV7-4|TRBD1
CASSSPGQDGLTNEKLFF
TGTGCCAGCAGCTCACCGGGACAGGATGGACTAACTAATGAAAAACTGTTTTTT
>TRBJ1-5|NA|TRBV5-8|NA
CASSPGDDTDLSNQPQHF
TGTGCCAGCAGCCCAGGGGACGACACCGACCTTAGCAATCAGCCCCAGCATTTT
>TRBJ1-1|once|TRBV5-1|NA
CASTQGGGANTEAFF
TGCGCCAGCACCCAGGGAGGGGGGGCCAACACTGAAGCTTTCTTT
>TRBJ2-2|NA|TRBV19|TRBD1
CASSIVGTGVAGELFF
TGTGCCAGTAGTATAGTGGGCACAGGGGTCGCCGGGGAGCTGTTTTTT
>TRBJ2-7|NA|TRBV10-3|TRBD1
CAISQGQGIYEQYF
TGTGCCATCAGTCAGGGACAGGGAATCTACGAGCAGTACTTC
>TRBJ1-5|NA|TRBV5-1|TRBD1
CASSSGQGGLTPQHF
TGCGCCAGCAGCTCGGGACAGGGCGGTTTGACGCCCCAGCATTTT
>TRBJ1-1|NA|TRBV5-1|NA
CASSLEGGSGHTEAFF
TGCGCCAGCAGCTTGGAGGGAGGTTCGGGTCACACTGAAGCTTTCTTT
>TRBJ2-7|NA|TRBV5-1|TRBD1
CASSLSTGTGFEQYF
TGCGCCAGCAGCTTGTCAACCGGGACAGGGTTCGAGCAGTACTTC
>TRBJ1-1|NA|TRBV7-3|NA
CASSLSAGGTEAFF
TGTGCCAGCAGCTTAAGTGCCGGGGGGACTGAAGCTTTCTTT
>TRBJ2-1|NA|TRBV9|TRBD2
CASSGASGSYNEQFF
TGTGCCAGCAGCGGCGCTAGCGGATCCTACAATGAGCAGTTCTTC
>TRBJ2-7|NA|TRBV4-3|NA
CASSQDGMQGYEQYF
TGCGCCAGCAGCCAAGATGGAATGCAGGGCTACGAGCAGTACTTC
>TRBJ1-2|NA|TRBV5-1|NA
CASSPATANYGYTF
TGCGCCAGCAGCCCTGCGACAGCTAACTATGGCTACACCTTC
>TRBJ2-3|NA|TRBV14|NA
CASSQVHRKSTDTQYF
TGTGCCAGCAGCCAAGTGCATAGAAAATCCACAGATACGCAGTATTTT
>TRBJ2-3|NA|TRBV5-1|TRBD2
CASSFSSGTSGGYTQYF
TGCGCCAGCAGCTTCTCCTCCGGGACTAGCGGGGGCTATACGCAGTATTTT
>TRBJ2-3|NA|TRBV10-3|NA
CAISFGGPNTDTQYF
TGTGCCATCAGCTTCGGGGGGCCCAACACAGATACGCAGTATTTT
>TRBJ2-1|once|TRBV7-3|NA
CASSRDTYNEQFF
TGTGCCAGCAGTCGGGACACCTACAATGAGCAGTTCTTC
>TRBJ2-7|NA|TRBV7-2|TRBD2
CASRKGGGVSYEQYF
TGTGCCAGCAGAAAGGGCGGGGGTGTAAGTTACGAGCAGTACTTC
>TRBJ1-5|NA|TRBV30|NA
CAWSERGNQPQHF
TGTGCCTGGAGTGAGCGGGGGAATCAGCCCCAGCATTTT
>TRBJ1-1|NA|TRBV23-1|NA
CASSQSPKFEAFF
TGCGCCAGCAGTCAATCCCCCAAATTTGAAGCTTTCTTT
>TRBJ2-7|NA|TRBV6-1|TRBD2
CASSEIRGGRYEQYF
TGTGCCAGCAGTGAAATCCGGGGGGGCCGCTACGAGCAGTACTTC
>TRBJ1-1|NA|TRBV19|TRBD1
CASSSPGTGNTEAFF
TGTGCCAGTAGTTCCCCCGGGACAGGGAACACTGAAGCTTTCTTT
>TRBJ2-2|NA|TRBV24-1|NA
CATGTTFPLNTGELFF
TGTGCCACCGGGACAACCTTCCCTCTGAACACCGGGGAGCTGTTTTTT
>TRBJ1-2|NA|TRBV29-1|TRBD1
CSVTTGTNYGYTF
TGCAGCGTGACGACAGGGACTAACTATGGCTACACCTTC
>TRBJ2-7|NA|TRBV5-1|TRBD1
CASSLGQGLYEQYF
TGCGCCAGCAGCCTTGGACAGGGATTGTACGAGCAGTACTTC
>TRBJ1-4|NA|TRBV12-5|NA
CASGLGGTHEKLFF
TGTGCTAGTGGTTTAGGGGGTACTCATGAAAAACTGTTTTTT
>TRBJ1-2|NA|TRBV12-3/TRBV12-4|NA
CASSPGNYGYTF
TGTGCCAGCAGCCCGGGGAACTATGGCTACACCTTC
>TRBJ1-5|NA|TRBV7-8|TRBD1
CASSQPGQADQPQHF
TGTGCCAGCAGCCAGCCGGGACAGGCGGATCAGCCCCAGCATTTT
>TRBJ2-3|NA|TRBV5-1|TRBD2
CASSVRTSQNTDTQYF
TGCGCCAGCAGCGTGCGGACTAGCCAGAACACAGATACGCAGTATTTT
>TRBJ2-7|NA|TRBV6-1|TRBD1
CASSGPGTGILYEQYF
TGTGCCAGCAGTGGTCCCGGGACAGGGATTCTCTACGAGCAGTACTTC
>TRBJ2-1|NA|TRBV5-1|TRBD2
CASSWTLAGPSYEQFF
TGCGCCAGCAGCTGGACACTAGCGGGGCCGTCATATGAGCAGTTCTTC